This T cell receptor beta chain was identified in a study of T cells in Graves' hyperthyroidism and ophthalmopathy. Turning to the study itself: The initial diagnosis was the point when peripheral blood was collected, ahead of any treatment.

Exclusion of patients followed from uncontrolled infection, other autoimmune disease, pregnancy or lactation. The diagnostic basis comprised clinical symptoms, serum thyroxine and TRAb, thyroid ultrasound and orbital computed tomography. Study-wide points: Most thyroid clonotypes that were expanded above 0.001 also turned up in blood.

Turning to this clonotype: Its antigen is unknown.

The CDR3 consists of 17 residues. Trimming cost V 0 bases and J 0 bases; bases outside gene matches: 4. Germline values: CDR1 LGHNA, CDR2 YSLEER. There were TCR beta CDR3 regions amplified from RNA transcripts. Using the HTBI primer set, a first-round RT-PCR was run on the TCR CDR3. TCRdb recomputed calls from the multiplex PCR reads with MiXCR, one row per CDR3 protein. The sample holds approximately 640,000 distinct CDR3 sequences, around 15% seen once. The material sequenced was blood. This chain connects TRBV4-3 to TRBJ1-1; 10 nucleotides match TRBD1. The TCR originated in a woman in her 30s with Graves' hyperthyroidism. The CDR3 DNA is TGCGCCAGCAGCCAAGATGAGGACAGGGGGATGAACACTGAAGCTTTCTTT. Its protein is CASSQDEDRGMNTEAFF.